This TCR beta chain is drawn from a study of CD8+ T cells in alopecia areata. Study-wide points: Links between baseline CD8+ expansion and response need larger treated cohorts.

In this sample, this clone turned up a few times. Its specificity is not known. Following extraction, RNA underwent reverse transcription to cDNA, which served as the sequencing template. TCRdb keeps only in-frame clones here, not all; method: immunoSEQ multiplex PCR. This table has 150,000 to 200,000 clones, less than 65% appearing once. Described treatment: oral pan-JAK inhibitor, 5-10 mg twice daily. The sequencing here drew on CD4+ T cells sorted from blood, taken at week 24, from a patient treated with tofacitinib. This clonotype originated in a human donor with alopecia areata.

CDR3: CASSLEGVIGNTDTQYF. The CDR3 region has the DNA TGTGCCAGCAGCTTGGAGGGGGTCATTGGAAACACAGATACGCAGTATTTT. The chain couples TRBV7-2 to TRBJ2-3; the D call may be TRBD1 or TRBD2 (6 bases each). Trimming took off 3 bases at V and 2 bases at J, with 18 bases between the two ends. CDR1 and CDR2 (germline): SGHTA, FQGNSA. The CDR3 is made up of 17 amino acids.